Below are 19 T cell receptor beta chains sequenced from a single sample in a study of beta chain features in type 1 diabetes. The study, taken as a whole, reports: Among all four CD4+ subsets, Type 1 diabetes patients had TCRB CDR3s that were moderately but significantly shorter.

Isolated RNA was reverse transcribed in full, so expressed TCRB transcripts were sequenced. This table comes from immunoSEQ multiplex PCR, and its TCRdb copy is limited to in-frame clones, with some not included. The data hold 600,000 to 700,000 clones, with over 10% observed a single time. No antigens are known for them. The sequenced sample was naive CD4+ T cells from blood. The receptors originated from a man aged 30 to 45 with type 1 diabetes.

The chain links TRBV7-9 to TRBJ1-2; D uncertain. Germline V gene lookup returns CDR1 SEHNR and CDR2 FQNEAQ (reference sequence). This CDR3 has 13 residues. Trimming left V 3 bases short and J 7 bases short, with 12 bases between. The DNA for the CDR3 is TGTGCCAGCAGCTTCATAGCCGTCCTTGGCTACACCTTC. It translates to CASSFIAVLGYTF.

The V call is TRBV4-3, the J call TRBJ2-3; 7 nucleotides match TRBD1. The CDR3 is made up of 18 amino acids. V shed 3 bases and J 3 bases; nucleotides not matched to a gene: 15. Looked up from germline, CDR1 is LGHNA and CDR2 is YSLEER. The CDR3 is CASSHDLRGGSSTDTQYF. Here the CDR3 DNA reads TGCGCCAGCAGCCATGACCTCAGAGGGGGCTCATCGACAGATACGCAGTATTTT.

Here the CDR3 reads CASSQVETAYYYGYTF. The CDR3 DNA is TGCGCCAGCAGCCAAGTTGAGACAGCCTATTACTATGGCTACACCTTC. The chain is built from TRBV4-1 and TRBJ1-2, with a possible D match to TRBD1 (5 bases). The CDR3 sequence is 16 residues long. With 1 base removed from V and 3 bases from J, the gap between germline ends came to 15 bases. Germline-derived CDR1 and CDR2 are MGHRA and YSYEKL.

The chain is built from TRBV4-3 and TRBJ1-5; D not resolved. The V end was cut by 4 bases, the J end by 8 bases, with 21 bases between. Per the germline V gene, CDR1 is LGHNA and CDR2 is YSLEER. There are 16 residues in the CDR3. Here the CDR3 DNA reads TGCGCCAGCAGCCCCTACCACCGAAGTGACCCTGAGCCCCAGCATTTT. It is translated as CASSPYHRSDPEPQHF.

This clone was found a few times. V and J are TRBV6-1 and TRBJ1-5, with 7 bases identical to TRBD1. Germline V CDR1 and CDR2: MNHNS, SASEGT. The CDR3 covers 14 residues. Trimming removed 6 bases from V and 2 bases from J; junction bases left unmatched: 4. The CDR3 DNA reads TGTGCCAGCAGGACAGGGTTCGGCAATCAGCCCCAGCATTTT. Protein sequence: CASRTGFGNQPQHF.

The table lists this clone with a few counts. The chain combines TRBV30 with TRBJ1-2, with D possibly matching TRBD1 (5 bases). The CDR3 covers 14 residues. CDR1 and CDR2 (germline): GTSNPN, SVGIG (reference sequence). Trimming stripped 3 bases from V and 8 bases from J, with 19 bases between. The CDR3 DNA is TGTGCCTGGAGCGCCGGGGCGCAAGTCGGGGGCTACACCTTC. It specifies CAWSAGAQVGGYTF.

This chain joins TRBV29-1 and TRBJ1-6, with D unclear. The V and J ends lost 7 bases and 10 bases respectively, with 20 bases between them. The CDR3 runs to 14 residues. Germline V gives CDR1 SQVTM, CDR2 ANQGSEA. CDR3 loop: CSARMDGGRSPLHF. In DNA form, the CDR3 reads TGCAGCGCCCGAATGGATGGCGGACGGTCACCCCTCCACTTT.

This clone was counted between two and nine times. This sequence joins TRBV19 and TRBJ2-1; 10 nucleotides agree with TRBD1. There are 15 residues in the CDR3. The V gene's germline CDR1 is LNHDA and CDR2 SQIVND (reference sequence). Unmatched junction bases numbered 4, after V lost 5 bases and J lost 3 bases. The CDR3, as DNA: TGTGCCAGTAGTCCGACAGGGGGCTACTACAATGAGCAGTTCTTC. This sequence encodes CASSPTGGYYNEQFF. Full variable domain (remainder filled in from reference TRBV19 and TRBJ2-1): DGGITQSPKYLFRKEGQNVTLSCEQNLNHDAMYWYRQDPGQGLRLIYYSQIVNDFQKGDIAEGYSVSREKKESFPLTVTSAQKNPTAFYLCASSPTGGYYNEQFFGPGTRLTVL.

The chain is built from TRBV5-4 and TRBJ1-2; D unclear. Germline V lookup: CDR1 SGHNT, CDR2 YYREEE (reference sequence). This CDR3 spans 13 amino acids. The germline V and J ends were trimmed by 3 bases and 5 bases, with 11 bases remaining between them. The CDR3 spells CASSSPSRYGYTF. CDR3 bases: TGTGCCAGCAGCTCCCCGTCGAGGTATGGCTACACCTTC.

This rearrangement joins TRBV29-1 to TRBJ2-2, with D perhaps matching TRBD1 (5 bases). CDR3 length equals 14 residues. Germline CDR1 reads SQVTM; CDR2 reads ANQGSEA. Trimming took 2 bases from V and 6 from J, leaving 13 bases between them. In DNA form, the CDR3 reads TGCAGCGTTGAATGGCAGGGATTCTCCGGGGAGCTGTTTTTT. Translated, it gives CSVEWQGFSGELFF.

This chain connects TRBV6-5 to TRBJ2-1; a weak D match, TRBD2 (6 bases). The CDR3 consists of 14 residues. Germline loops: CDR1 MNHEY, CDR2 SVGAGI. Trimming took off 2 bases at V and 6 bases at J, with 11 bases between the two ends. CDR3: CASSYGGSSNEQFF. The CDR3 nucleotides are TGTGCCAGCAGTTACGGGGGGAGTTCCAATGAGCAGTTCTTC.

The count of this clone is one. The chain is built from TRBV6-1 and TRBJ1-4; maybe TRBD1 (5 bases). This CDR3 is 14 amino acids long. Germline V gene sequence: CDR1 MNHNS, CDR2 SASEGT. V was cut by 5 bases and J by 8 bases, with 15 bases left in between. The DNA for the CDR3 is TGTGCCAGCAGTTCCCGGGGCATAGGGGAAAAACTGTTTTTT. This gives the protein CASSSRGIGEKLFF.

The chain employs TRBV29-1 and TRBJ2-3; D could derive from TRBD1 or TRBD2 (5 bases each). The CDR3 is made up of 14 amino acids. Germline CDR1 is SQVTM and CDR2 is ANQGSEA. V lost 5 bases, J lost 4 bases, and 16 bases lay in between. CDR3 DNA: TGCAGCGTTACACTTGAGGGGCTTCCAGATACGCAGTATTTT. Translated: CSVTLEGLPDTQYF.

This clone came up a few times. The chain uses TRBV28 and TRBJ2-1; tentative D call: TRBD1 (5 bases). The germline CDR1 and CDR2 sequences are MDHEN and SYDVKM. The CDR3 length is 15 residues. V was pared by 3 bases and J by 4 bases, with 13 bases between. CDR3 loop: CASSFRKAGYNEQFF. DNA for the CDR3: TGTGCCAGCAGTTTCCGCAAGGCAGGGTACAATGAGCAGTTCTTC.

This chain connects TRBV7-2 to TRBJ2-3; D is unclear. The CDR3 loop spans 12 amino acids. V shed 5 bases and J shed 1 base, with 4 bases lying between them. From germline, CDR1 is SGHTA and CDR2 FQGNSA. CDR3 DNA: TGTGCCAGCAGCGCCGGCACAGATACGCAGTATTTT. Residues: CASSAGTDTQYF.

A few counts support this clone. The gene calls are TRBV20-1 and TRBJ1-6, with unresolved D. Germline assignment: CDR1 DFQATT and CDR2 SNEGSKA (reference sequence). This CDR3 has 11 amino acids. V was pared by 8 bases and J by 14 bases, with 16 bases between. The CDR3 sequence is CSPGSPSALHF. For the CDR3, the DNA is TGCAGTCCCGGATCTCCCTCCGCCCTCCACTTT.

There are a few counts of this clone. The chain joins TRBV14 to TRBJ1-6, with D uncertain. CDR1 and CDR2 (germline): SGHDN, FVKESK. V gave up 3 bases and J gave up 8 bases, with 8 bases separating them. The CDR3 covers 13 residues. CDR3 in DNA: TGTGCCAGCAGCCAGGTGTTCGATTCACCCCTCCACTTT. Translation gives CASSQVFDSPLHF.

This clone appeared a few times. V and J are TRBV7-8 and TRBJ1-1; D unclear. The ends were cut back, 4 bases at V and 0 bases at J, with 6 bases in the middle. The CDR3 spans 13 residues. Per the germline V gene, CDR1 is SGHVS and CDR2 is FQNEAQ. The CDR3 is CASSSIMNTEAFF. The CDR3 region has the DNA TGTGCCAGCAGCTCCATAATGAACACTGAAGCTTTCTTT.

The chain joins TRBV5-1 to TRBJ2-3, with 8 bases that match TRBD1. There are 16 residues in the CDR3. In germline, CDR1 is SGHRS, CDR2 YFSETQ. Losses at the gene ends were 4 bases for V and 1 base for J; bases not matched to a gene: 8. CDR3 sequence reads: CASSPLPGQGTDTQYF. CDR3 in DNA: TGCGCCAGCAGCCCGCTGCCGGGACAGGGCACAGATACGCAGTATTTT. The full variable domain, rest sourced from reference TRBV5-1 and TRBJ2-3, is KAGVTQTPRYLIKTRGQQVTLSCSPISGHRSVSWYQQTPGQGLQFLFEYFSETQRNKGNFPGRFSGRQFSNSRSEMNVSTLELGDSALYLCASSPLPGQGTDTQYFGPGTRLTVL.